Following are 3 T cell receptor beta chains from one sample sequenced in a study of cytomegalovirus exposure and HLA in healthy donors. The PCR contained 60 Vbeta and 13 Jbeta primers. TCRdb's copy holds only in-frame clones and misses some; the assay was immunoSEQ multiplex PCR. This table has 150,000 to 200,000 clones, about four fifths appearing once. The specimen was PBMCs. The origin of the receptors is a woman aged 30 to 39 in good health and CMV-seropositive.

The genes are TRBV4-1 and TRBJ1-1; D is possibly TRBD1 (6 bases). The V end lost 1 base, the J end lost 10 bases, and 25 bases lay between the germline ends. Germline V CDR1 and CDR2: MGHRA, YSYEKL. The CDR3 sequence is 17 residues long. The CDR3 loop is CASSQVPSGHRISGAFF. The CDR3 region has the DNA TGCGCCAGCAGCCAAGTCCCCTCGGGACACCGTATTTCGGGAGCTTTCTTT.

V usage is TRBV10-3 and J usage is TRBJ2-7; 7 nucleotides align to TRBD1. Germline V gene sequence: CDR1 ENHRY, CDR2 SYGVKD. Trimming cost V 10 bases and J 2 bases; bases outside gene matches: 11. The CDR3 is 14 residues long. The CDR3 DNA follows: TGTGCCACAGGGGAGACAGGGATTACCTACGAGCAGTACTTC. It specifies CATGETGITYEQYF.

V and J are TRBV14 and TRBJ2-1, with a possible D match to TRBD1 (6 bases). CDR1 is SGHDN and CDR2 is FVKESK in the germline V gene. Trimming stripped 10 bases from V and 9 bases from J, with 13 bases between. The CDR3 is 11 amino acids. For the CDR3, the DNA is TGTGCCATCCAGGCGGACAGTGAGCAGTTCTTC. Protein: CAIQADSEQFF.